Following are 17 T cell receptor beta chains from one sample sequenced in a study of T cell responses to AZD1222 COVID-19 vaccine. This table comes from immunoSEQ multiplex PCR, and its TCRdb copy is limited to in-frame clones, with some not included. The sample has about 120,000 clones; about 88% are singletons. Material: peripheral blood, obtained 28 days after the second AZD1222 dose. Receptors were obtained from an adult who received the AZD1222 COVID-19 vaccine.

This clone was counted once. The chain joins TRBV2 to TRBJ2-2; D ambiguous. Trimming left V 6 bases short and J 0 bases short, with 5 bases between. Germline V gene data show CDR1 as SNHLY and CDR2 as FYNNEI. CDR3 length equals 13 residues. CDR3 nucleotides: TGTGCCAGCAGCAGACCGAACACCGGGGAGCTGTTTTTT. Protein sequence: CASSRPNTGELFF.

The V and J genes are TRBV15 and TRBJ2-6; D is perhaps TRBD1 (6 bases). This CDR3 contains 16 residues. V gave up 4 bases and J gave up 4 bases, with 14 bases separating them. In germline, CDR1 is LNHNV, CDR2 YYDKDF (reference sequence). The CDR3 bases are TGTGCCACCAGCAAAAGCTTGGGGACAGGGGCCAACGTCCTGACTTTC. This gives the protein CATSKSLGTGANVLTF. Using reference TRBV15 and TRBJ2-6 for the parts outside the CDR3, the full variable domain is DAMVIQNPRYQVTQFGKPVTLSCSQTLNHNVMYWYQQKSSQAPKLLFHYYDKDFNNEADTPDNFQSRRPNTSFCFLDIRSPGLGDTAMYLCATSKSLGTGANVLTFGAGSRLTVL.

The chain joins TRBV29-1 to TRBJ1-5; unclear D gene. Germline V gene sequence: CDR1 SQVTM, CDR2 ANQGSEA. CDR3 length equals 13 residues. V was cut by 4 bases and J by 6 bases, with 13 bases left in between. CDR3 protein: CSVVRRVGQPQHF. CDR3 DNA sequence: TGCAGCGTTGTTCGCAGAGTGGGTCAGCCCCAGCATTTT.

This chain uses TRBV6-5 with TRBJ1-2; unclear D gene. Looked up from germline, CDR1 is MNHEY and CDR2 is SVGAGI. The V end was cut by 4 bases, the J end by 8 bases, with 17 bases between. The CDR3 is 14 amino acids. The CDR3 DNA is TGTGCCAGCAGTTCCGTCGAGGGCCTTGGGGGCTACACCTTC. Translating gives CASSSVEGLGGYTF.

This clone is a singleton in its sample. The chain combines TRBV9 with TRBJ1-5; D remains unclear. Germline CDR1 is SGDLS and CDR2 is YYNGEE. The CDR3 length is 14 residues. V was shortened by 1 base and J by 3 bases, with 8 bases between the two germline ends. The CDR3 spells CASSVSQANQPQHF. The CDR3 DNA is TGTGCCAGCAGCGTAAGCCAGGCCAATCAGCCCCAGCATTTT. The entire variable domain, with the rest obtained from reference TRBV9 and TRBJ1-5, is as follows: DSGVTQTPKHLITATGQRVTLRCSPRSGDLSVYWYQQSLDQGLQFLIQYYNGEERAKGNILERFSAQQFPDLHSELNLSSLELGDSALYFCASSVSQANQPQHFGDGTRLSIL.

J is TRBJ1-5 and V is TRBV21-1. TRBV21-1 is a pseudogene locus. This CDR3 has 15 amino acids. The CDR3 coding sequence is TGTGCCAGCAGCAAAGTTAGGGGATGGAGCGGGCCCCAGCATTTT. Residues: CASSKVRGWSGPQHF.

The CDR3 region has the DNA TGTGCCAGCTCACCAAGGCTTCTGCGGTTAGCTAACTATGGCTACACCTTC. Translation gives CASSPRLLRLANYGYTF. V gene TRBV18 combines with J gene TRBJ1-2, with D hard to call. Germline CDR1 reads KGHSH; CDR2 reads LQKENI. Trimming cost V 2 bases and J 0 bases, with 16 bases left between them. The length of the CDR3 is 17 residues.

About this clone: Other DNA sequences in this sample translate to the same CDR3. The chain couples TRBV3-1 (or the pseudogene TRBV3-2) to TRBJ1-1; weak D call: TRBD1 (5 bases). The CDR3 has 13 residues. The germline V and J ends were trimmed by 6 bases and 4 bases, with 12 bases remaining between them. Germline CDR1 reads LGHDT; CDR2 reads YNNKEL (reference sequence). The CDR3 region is CASRRGGGTEAFF. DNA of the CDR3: TGTGCCAGCAGGCGGGGGGGAGGCACTGAAGCTTTCTTT.

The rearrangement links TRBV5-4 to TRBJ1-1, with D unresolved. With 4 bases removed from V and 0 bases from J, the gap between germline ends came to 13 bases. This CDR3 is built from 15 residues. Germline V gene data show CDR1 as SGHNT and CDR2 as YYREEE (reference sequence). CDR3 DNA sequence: TGTGCCAGCAGCCGAGATGGGGTCATGAACACTGAAGCTTTCTTT. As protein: CASSRDGVMNTEAFF. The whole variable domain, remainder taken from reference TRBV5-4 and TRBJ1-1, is ETGVTQSPTHLIKTRGQQVTLRCSSQSGHNTVSWYQQALGQGPQFIFQYYREEENGRGNFPPRFSGLQFPNYSSELNVNALELDDSALYLCASSRDGVMNTEAFFGQGTRLTVV.

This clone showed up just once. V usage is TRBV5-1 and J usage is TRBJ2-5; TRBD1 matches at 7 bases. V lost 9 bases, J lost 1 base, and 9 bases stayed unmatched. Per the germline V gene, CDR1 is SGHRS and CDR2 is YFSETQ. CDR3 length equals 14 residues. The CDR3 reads CATSLGTVQETQYF. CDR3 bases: TGCGCCACCTCTCTTGGGACAGTCCAAGAGACCCAGTACTTC.

This chain's CDR3 is CAWLGNTIYF. In nucleotides, the CDR3 is TGTGCCTGGCTTGGAAACACCATATATTTT. The rearrangement uses TRBV30 and TRBJ1-3; D remains unclear. This CDR3 has 10 amino acids. V lost 5 bases and J 3 bases, leaving 2 bases between the germline ends. The germline CDR1 and CDR2 sequences are GTSNPN and SVGIG (reference sequence).

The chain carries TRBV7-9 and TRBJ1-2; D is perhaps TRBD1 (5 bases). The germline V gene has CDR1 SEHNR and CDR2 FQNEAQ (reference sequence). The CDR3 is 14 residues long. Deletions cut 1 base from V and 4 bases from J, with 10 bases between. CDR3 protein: CASSLGQSLYGYTF. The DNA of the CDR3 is TGTGCCAGCAGCTTAGGACAGTCCCTCTATGGCTACACCTTC.

The CDR3 loop reads CASSPGTSNRELFF. CDR3 sequence (DNA): TGTGCCAGCTCACCAGGGACCTCGAACCGGGAGCTGTTTTTT. This chain links TRBV18 with TRBJ2-2; the D gene could be TRBD1 or TRBD2 (5 bases each). CDR3 length equals 14 residues. The V gene's germline CDR1 is KGHSH and CDR2 LQKENI. V lost 2 bases and J 9 bases, leaving 13 bases between the germline ends.

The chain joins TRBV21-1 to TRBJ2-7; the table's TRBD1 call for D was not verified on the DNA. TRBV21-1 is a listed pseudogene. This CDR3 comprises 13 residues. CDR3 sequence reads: CASPPQGPHEQYF. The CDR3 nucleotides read TGTGCCAGCCCCCCGCAGGGGCCCCACGAGCAGTACTTC.

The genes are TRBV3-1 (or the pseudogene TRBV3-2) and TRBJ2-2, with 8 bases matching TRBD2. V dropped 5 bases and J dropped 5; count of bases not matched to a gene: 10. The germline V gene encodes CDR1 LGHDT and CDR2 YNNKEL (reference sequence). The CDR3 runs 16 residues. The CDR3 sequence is CASSTLTGGRTGELFF. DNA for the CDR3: TGTGCCAGCAGCACTCTAACGGGGGGGCGGACCGGGGAGCTGTTTTTT.

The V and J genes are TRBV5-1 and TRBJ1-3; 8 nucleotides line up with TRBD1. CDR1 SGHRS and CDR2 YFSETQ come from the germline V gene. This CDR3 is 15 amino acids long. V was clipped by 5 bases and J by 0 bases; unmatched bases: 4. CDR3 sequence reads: CASRQTGGSGNTIYF. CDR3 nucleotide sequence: TGCGCCAGCAGGCAAACAGGGGGCTCTGGAAACACCATATATTTT.

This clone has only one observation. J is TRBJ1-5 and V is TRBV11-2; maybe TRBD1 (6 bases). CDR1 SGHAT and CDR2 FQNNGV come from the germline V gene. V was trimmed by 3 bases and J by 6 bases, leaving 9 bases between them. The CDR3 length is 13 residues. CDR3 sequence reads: CASSFVQGQPQHF. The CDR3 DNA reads TGTGCCAGCAGCTTCGTACAGGGTCAGCCCCAGCATTTT.